The rows below give T cell receptor beta chains drawn from one sample of a study of blood T cell repertoires in COVID-19. Profiled with immunoSEQ multiplex PCR; TCRdb holds only in-frame clones, not every one. The sample holds under 30,000 clones, 70% to 90% seen once. The specimen sequenced was peripheral blood. The receptors were gathered from a human donor in a cohort sampled during active COVID-19. The donor label of this sample is uncertain. Each CDR3 is given with its conserved first and last residue. The D gene is left open where the match is weak. The size of a clone is reported for some rows only, either as once, few or many, or as a class for expanded clones.

clone_size	j_call	d_call	v_call	cdr3_nt	cdr3_aa
few	TRBJ1-4	-	TRBV19	TGTGCCAGTAGTATTGCCCGGACATCCGGGCACGAAAAACTGTTTTTT	CASSIARTSGHEKLFF
-	TRBJ2-3	-	TRBV6-5	TGTGCCAGCCGGCGGGGATCCACAGATACGCAGTATTTT	CASRRGSTDTQYF
-	TRBJ2-7	TRBD1	TRBV28	TGTGCCAGCAGTTCAACCGGGACAGGGTCCGGCTACGAGCAGTACTTC	CASSSTGTGSGYEQYF
-	TRBJ1-3	TRBD1	TRBV3-1/TRBV3-2	TGTGCCAGCAGCCAGACAGGGGAAGGGAACACCATATATTTT	CASSQTGEGNTIYF
-	TRBJ2-3	TRBD1	TRBV5-1	TGCGCCAGCAGCTTGCGGGACAGGAGCCCGATTCAGTATTTT	CASSLRDRSPIQYF
-	TRBJ2-2	TRBD2	TRBV5-1	TGCGCCAGCAGCTTCGAAGGCGGGAGGTTCAACGGGGAGCTGTTTTTT	CASSFEGGRFNGELFF
-	TRBJ1-1	-	TRBV5-1	TGCGCCAGCAGGGGAGGTGACACTGAAGCTTTCTTT	CASRGGDTEAFF
-	TRBJ2-7	TRBD1	TRBV29-1	TGCAGCGTGGCCGGGACAGGGTCCTACGAGCAGTACTTC	CSVAGTGSYEQYF
-	TRBJ2-1	-	TRBV5-1	TGCGCCAGCAGCAAAGACACATCCCTTTACAATGAGCAGTTCTTC	CASSKDTSLYNEQFF
-	TRBJ2-3	TRBD1	TRBV11-2	TGTGCCAGCAGCTTAGGAGGACAGGGCACAGATACGCAGTATTTT	CASSLGGQGTDTQYF
-	TRBJ2-2	TRBD2	TRBV5-1	TGCGCCAGCAGCTTGTGGCTAGCGGGAGTGGGCACCGGGGAGCTGTTTTTT	CASSLWLAGVGTGELFF
-	TRBJ1-4	-	TRBV7-9	TGTGCCAGCAGCTTAGCAGGGGTTGGTGAAAAACTGTTTTTT	CASSLAGVGEKLFF
-	TRBJ1-1	-	TRBV21-1	TGTGCCAGCAGAAACAAGACAAAAGAAAGTGACACTGAAGCTTTCTTT	CASRNKTKESDTEAFF
-	TRBJ2-2	-	TRBV6-6	TGTGCCAGCAGTTCTTTCCTCACCGGGGAGCTGTTTTTT	CASSSFLTGELFF
-	TRBJ2-3	-	TRBV10-3	TGTGCCACATCTTCCGGGGATACGCAGTATTTT	CATSSGDTQYF
once	TRBJ2-7	TRBD1	TRBV24-1	TGTGCCACCAGTGGGGACAGCTACGAGCAGTACTTC	CATSGDSYEQYF
-	TRBJ2-3	TRBD2	TRBV2	TGTGCCAGCAGTGTAGCGGGAGCGGCAGATACGCAGTATTTT	CASSVAGAADTQYF
-	TRBJ2-7	TRBD2	TRBV12-3/TRBV12-4	TGTGCCAGCAGTTTCGGGGAAAGCGGGAGTCAGTACTTC	CASSFGESGSQYF
-	TRBJ2-5	-	TRBV30	TGTGCCTGGACAGGGGAAGAGACCCAGTACTTC	CAWTGEETQYF
-	TRBJ1-2	TRBD1	TRBV10-3	TGTGCCATCAGTGCCGGGACAGGGGACTATGGCTACACCTTC	CAISAGTGDYGYTF
-	TRBJ2-1	TRBD2	TRBV29-1	TGCAGCGTTGGGACTAGGGCGGGCAATGAGCAGTTCTTC	CSVGTRAGNEQFF
-	TRBJ2-1	TRBD2	TRBV5-1	TGCGCCAGCAGCTTGGCACTAGCGGGAGGGCTTGGGAATGAGCAGTTCTTC	CASSLALAGGLGNEQFF
-	TRBJ2-1	TRBD2	TRBV11-3	TGTGCCAGCAGCTACATAGCGGGAGAAGCTATTGAGCAGTTCTTC	CASSYIAGEAIEQFF
-	TRBJ2-7	-	TRBV5-1	TGCGCCAGCGGACCGGGATTCACCTACGAGCAGTACTTC	CASGPGFTYEQYF
once	TRBJ1-4	-	TRBV6-5	TGTGCCAGCAGGCCGGGGAACCTGTATGAAAAACTGTTTTTT	CASRPGNLYEKLFF
-	TRBJ2-7	-	TRBV3-1/TRBV3-2	TGTGCCAGCAGCCACCGAGGTCCCTCCTACGAGCAGTACTTC	CASSHRGPSYEQYF